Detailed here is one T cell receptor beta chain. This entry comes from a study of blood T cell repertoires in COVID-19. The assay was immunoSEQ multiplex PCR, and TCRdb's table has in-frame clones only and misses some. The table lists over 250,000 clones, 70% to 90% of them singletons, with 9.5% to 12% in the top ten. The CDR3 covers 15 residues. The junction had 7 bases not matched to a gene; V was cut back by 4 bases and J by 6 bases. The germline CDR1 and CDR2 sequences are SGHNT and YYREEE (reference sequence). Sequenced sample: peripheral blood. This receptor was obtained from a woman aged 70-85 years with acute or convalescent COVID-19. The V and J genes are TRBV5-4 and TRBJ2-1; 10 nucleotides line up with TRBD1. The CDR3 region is CASSEGQGYTNEQFF. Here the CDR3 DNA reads TGTGCCAGCAGCGAGGGACAGGGGTACACCAATGAGCAGTTCTTC.